The TCR beta chain under discussion was sequenced for a study of identical twins. This CDR3 spans 16 amino acids. Germline V CDR1 and CDR2: SNHLY, FYNNEI. V gave up 0 bases and J gave up 2 bases, with 14 bases separating them. Study-level points and caveats: Modelling underestimated the level of out-of-frame TCR alpha sharing observed in monozygotic twins.

A note on this clonotype: Its specificity is unknown.

Each CDR3 protein is one row after TCRdb ran MiXCR on the 5' RACE reads. The top ten clones hold 2.1% of a sample with fewer than 350,000 distinct CDR3 sequences, 8% to 9% of them seen once. The same sample was also studied in work on yellow fever vaccine responses in identical twins. That paper notes: The T cell response to vaccination in identical twins was reportedly partly convergent and partly personalized.

This sequence originates from a woman in her late teens or twenties in good health. The sample comprised memory (CD45RO+) T cells sorted from blood. The chain recombines TRBV2 with TRBJ2-7; D is possibly TRBD1 (5 bases). CDR3 residues: CASSEALRASTYEQYV. CDR3 sequence (DNA): TGTGCCAGCAGTGAAGCGCTCAGGGCCTCAACCTACGAGCAGTACGTC.